The 4 T cell receptor beta chains given below trace back to one sample, sequenced in a study of siplizumab effects on memory and regulatory T cells. This table comes from immunoSEQ multiplex PCR, and its TCRdb copy is limited to in-frame clones, with some not included. Of tens of thousands of clones listed, about 88% are singletons. Sequencing was carried out using naive CD8+ T cells sorted from blood. The source of these receptors is a human donor in good health.

The chain uses TRBV9 and TRBJ1-1; tentative D call: TRBD1 (5 bases). Germline CDR1 reads SGDLS; CDR2 reads YYNGEE. This CDR3 is 15 amino acids long. Trimming took 4 bases from V and 2 from J, leaving 15 bases between them. DNA of the CDR3: TGTGCCAGCAGCCCCTCGGGAGGGACCAACACTGAAGCTTTCTTT. Protein product: CASSPSGGTNTEAFF.

The chain carries TRBV9 and TRBJ2-7, with TRBD1 matching 10 bases. J gave up 6 bases and V 3 bases, and 12 bases lay outside the gene matches. The CDR3 extends over 16 amino acids. CDR1 is SGDLS, CDR2 YYNGEE, per germline. CDR3 DNA: TGTGCCAGCAGCGCACGACCGGGACAGGGGTCAGTCGAGCAGTACTTC. Its translation: CASSARPGQGSVEQYF.

V and J are TRBV19 and TRBJ2-2; D unclear. V was clipped by 3 bases and J by 6 bases, with 5 bases between them. The CDR3 is made up of 12 amino acids. Germline assignment: CDR1 LNHDA and CDR2 SQIVND (reference sequence). CDR3 DNA: TGTGCCAGTAGTATCTCCCCCGGGGAGCTGTTTTTT. Protein: CASSISPGELFF. Full variable domain (outside the CDR3, taken from reference TRBV19 and TRBJ2-2): DGGITQSPKYLFRKEGQNVTLSCEQNLNHDAMYWYRQDPGQGLRLIYYSQIVNDFQKGDIAEGYSVSREKKESFPLTVTSAQKNPTAFYLCASSISPGELFFGEGSRLTVL.

The chain uses TRBV15 and TRBJ1-5; no reliable D call. In germline, CDR1 is LNHNV, CDR2 YYDKDF (reference sequence). V gave up 0 bases and J gave up 3 bases, with 9 bases separating them. This CDR3 has 15 amino acids. CDR3 nucleotide sequence: TGTGCCACCAGCAGAGAGGCGTCGCTCAATCAGCCCCAGCATTTT. The encoded protein is CATSREASLNQPQHF.